The clone carrying this T cell receptor beta chain was recorded only once. Its target is not known. These data come from a study of T cell clones after liver transplantation. Across the study: In this trial, immunosuppression withdrawal was attempted within 2 years of liver transplant. Standard immunosuppression, with no induction, continued until 12-24 months after transplant. Study findings and constraints: Donor-reactive sequences fell more than third party-reactive ones, suggesting partial deletion.

The V and J ends lost 2 bases and 0 bases respectively, with 9 bases between them. The germline V gene has CDR1 SGHRS and CDR2 YFSETQ. The CDR3 is 14 residues long. Clones were sequenced by immunoSEQ multiplex PCR, and TCRdb holds only the in-frame ones, with some missing. Found here are tens of thousands of clones, over 90% of them singletons; the top ten hold roughly 0.98%. V gene TRBV5-1 combines with J gene TRBJ2-7, with D perhaps matching TRBD2 (5 bases). Specimen: CD4+ T cells from blood, collected roughly 25 months after liver transplant. This receptor was obtained from a human patient who received a liver transplant. The graft donor may account for some of the T cells. CDR3 sequence reads: CASSLAVTSYEQYF. CDR3 nucleotide sequence: TGCGCCAGCAGCTTAGCGGTGACCTCCTACGAGCAGTACTTC. Variable domain in full (rest from reference TRBV5-1 and TRBJ2-7): KAGVTQTPRYLIKTRGQQVTLSCSPISGHRSVSWYQQTPGQGLQFLFEYFSETQRNKGNFPGRFSGRQFSNSRSEMNVSTLELGDSALYLCASSLAVTSYEQYFGPGTRLTVT.